These 30 T cell receptor beta chains came from one sample sequenced in a study of T cell responses to AZD1222 COVID-19 vaccine. Assay used: immunoSEQ multiplex PCR; TCRdb lists only in-frame clones, some missing. The sample records around 160,000 clones, approximately 90% being singletons. Sequences were derived from peripheral blood, sampled 28 days after the second AZD1222 dose. Every receptor here comes from an adult who received the AZD1222 COVID-19 vaccine.

The rearrangement uses TRBV12-5 and TRBJ2-7, with 8 positions matching TRBD1. Germline V gives CDR1 LGHNT, CDR2 FRNRAP. The ends lost 4 bases at V and 3 bases at J; junction bases unmatched: 5. CDR3 length: 14 amino acids. CDR3 coding DNA: TGTGCTAGTGGTTCATGGACAGGGCACTACGAGCAGTACTTC. Its protein is CASGSWTGHYEQYF.

The rearrangement joins TRBV3-1 (or the pseudogene TRBV3-2) to TRBJ2-2, with D possibly TRBD2 on 5 matching bases. Germline CDR1 and CDR2: LGHDT and YNNKEL (reference sequence). V was clipped by 0 bases and J by 5 bases, with 7 bases between them. There are 14 residues in the CDR3. The CDR3, as DNA: TGTGCCAGCAGCCAAGAAGCGGTTACCGGGGAGCTGTTTTTT. Translated, it gives CASSQEAVTGELFF.

The chain carries TRBV15 and TRBJ2-2; TRBD2 matches 9 bases. This CDR3 spans 16 amino acids. Germline V gene lookup returns CDR1 LNHNV and CDR2 YYDKDF (reference sequence). The trim removed 2 bases at V and 4 bases at J, leaving 5 bases unmatched. The CDR3 spells CATSRRLAGLTGELFF. The DNA of the CDR3 is TGTGCCACCAGCAGAAGGCTAGCGGGGCTCACCGGGGAGCTGTTTTTT.

The CDR3 is CASSSGQTSYGYTF. The CDR3, as DNA: TGCGCCAGCAGCTCCGGACAGACGAGCTATGGCTACACCTTC. V is TRBV5-1 and J is TRBJ1-2, with D tentatively TRBD1 (6 bases). Trimming stripped 3 bases from V and 4 bases from J, with 13 bases between. The germline gives CDR1 SGHRS, CDR2 YFSETQ. The CDR3 consists of 14 residues.

The genes are TRBV15 and TRBJ2-7; D may correspond to TRBD1 or TRBD2 (5 bases each). Germline CDR1 reads LNHNV; CDR2 reads YYDKDF (reference sequence). The CDR3 totals 19 residues. The germline V and J ends were trimmed by 1 base and 2 bases, with 24 bases remaining between them. The CDR3 sequence is CATSRASRVPGRITYEQYF. The CDR3 DNA reads TGTGCCACCAGCAGAGCCTCTCGCGTCCCGGGACGCATAACCTACGAGCAGTACTTC.

The CDR3 nucleotides are TGTGCCAGCAGCTCGGGACTGGGCTCCTACAATGAGCAGTTCTTC. Amino acid sequence: CASSSGLGSYNEQFF. The chain carries TRBV3-1 (or the pseudogene TRBV3-2) and TRBJ2-1; maybe TRBD2 (6 bases). V was cut by 5 bases and J by 0 bases, with 11 bases left in between. The CDR3 contains 15 residues. Looked up from germline, CDR1 is LGHDT and CDR2 is YNNKEL (reference sequence).

This clone was picked up one time. The V and J genes are TRBV6-4 and TRBJ2-1; 8 bases align to TRBD1. CDR3 length: 14 residues. V lost 6 bases and J lost 6; bases outside the gene matches: 7. Germline CDR1 reads MRHNA; CDR2 reads SNTAGT. CDR3 loop: CASSRQGLSNEQFF. The CDR3 DNA reads as TGTGCCAGCAGCCGACAGGGGCTGTCCAATGAGCAGTTCTTC.

V and J are TRBV10-3 and TRBJ2-3; D gene uncertain. CDR3 length equals 14 residues. The germline V and J ends were trimmed by 7 bases and 0 bases, with 11 bases remaining between them. Germline CDR1 ENHRY, CDR2 SYGVKD. CDR3 in DNA: TGTGCCATCACAGGAACCAAAAGCACAGATACGCAGTATTTT. Translating gives CAITGTKSTDTQYF.

This chain links TRBV15 with TRBJ2-1; a weak D match, TRBD2 (6 bases). The CDR3 is made up of 12 amino acids. CDR1 LNHNV and CDR2 YYDKDF come from the germline V gene (reference sequence). V was shortened by 3 bases and J by 8 bases, with 8 bases between the two germline ends. CDR3 sequence (DNA): TGTGCCACCAGCAGGTGGAGGGATGAGCAGTTCTTC. This translates into CATSRWRDEQFF.

The CDR3 DNA reads as TGTGCCAGCAGCCTGAGTACCTATAATTCACCCCTCCACTTT. Protein product: CASSLSTYNSPLHF. The V gene is TRBV14, the J gene TRBJ1-6; no definite D call. Trimming stripped 4 bases from V and 2 bases from J, with 6 bases between. The CDR3 extends over 14 amino acids. Germline V gives CDR1 SGHDN, CDR2 FVKESK.

This clone was detected only once. J is TRBJ1-1 and V is TRBV24-1, with a tentative D call TRBD1 (5 bases). V was trimmed by 9 bases and J by 1 base, leaving 17 bases between them. Germline V gives CDR1 KGHDR, CDR2 SFDVKD. The CDR3 spans 15 residues. The CDR3 is CATVFRTGGNTEAFF. The DNA of the CDR3 is TGTGCCACCGTTTTTCGGACGGGGGGGAACACTGAAGCTTTCTTT.

The chain joins TRBV23-1 to TRBJ2-7; tentative D call: TRBD1 (5 bases). TRBV23-1 is an ORF for which the function is uncertain. The CDR3 is 12 residues long. V was cut by 4 bases and J by 4 bases, with 8 bases left in between. Here the CDR3 DNA reads TGCGCCAGCAGTCCTCGACAGTACGAGCAGTACTTC. Translated, it gives CASSPRQYEQYF.

The chain uses TRBV2 and TRBJ1-1; D ambiguous. This CDR3 region has 14 residues. CDR1 and CDR2 from the germline V gene are SNHLY and FYNNEI. The germline V and J ends were trimmed by 4 bases and 0 bases, with 9 bases remaining between them. This chain's CDR3 is CASSVRMMNTEAFF. In DNA, the CDR3 is TGTGCCAGCAGTGTTCGGATGATGAACACTGAAGCTTTCTTT.

The chain uses TRBV27 and TRBJ1-2, with 7 bases that match TRBD1. With V trimmed by 2 bases and J by 6 bases, 6 bases remained unmatched. Germline V gives CDR1 MNHEY, CDR2 SMNVEV (reference sequence). This CDR3 comprises 14 residues. CDR3 DNA sequence: TGTGCCAGCAGTTTAGGGGACAGCTTAGATGGCTACACCTTC. This gives the protein CASSLGDSLDGYTF.

The V and J genes are TRBV11-3 and TRBJ1-1, with 8 bases that match TRBD1. The CDR3 has 15 residues. Looked up from germline, CDR1 is SGHNT and CDR2 is YENEEA. V dropped 8 bases and J dropped 2; count of bases not matched to a gene: 10. The CDR3 DNA reads TGTGCCAGCGGTTGGGAACAGGGGGTAAACACTGAAGCTTTCTTT. Translation gives CASGWEQGVNTEAFF.

V is TRBV25-1 and J is TRBJ1-2; D gene unclear. The length of the CDR3 is 13 residues. Germline lookup yields CDR1 MGHDK and CDR2 SYGVNS. Trimming took off 3 bases at V and 2 bases at J, with 7 bases between the two ends. The CDR3 DNA sequence: TGTGCCAGCAGTGACCCACCCAACTATGGCTACACCTTC. This encodes CASSDPPNYGYTF.

This clone was detected once. The genes are TRBV18 and TRBJ2-1, with 7 bases matching TRBD2. The CDR3 is made up of 17 amino acids. V shed 0 bases, J shed 1 base, and the junction held 6 bases outside the gene matches. The germline CDR1 and CDR2 sequences are KGHSH and LQKENI. This CDR3 is CASSPPLAETSYNEQFF. The CDR3 nucleotides are TGTGCCAGCTCACCACCGCTAGCGGAAACGTCCTACAATGAGCAGTTCTTC.

The rearrangement links TRBV9 to TRBJ1-2; D may be TRBD1 (5 bases). The CDR3 length is 14 residues. V lost 3 bases to trimming and J lost 5 bases, with 14 bases between them. From germline, CDR1 is SGDLS and CDR2 YYNGEE. Written as DNA, the CDR3 is TGTGCCAGCAGCGGACTCCGGACACCGTATGGCTACACCTTC. This codes for CASSGLRTPYGYTF.

The V call is TRBV6-5, the J call TRBJ1-6, with a tentative D call TRBD1 (6 bases). This CDR3 is 15 amino acids long. Trimming removed 4 bases from V and 9 bases from J, with 16 bases in between. Germline assignment: CDR1 MNHEY and CDR2 SVGAGI. In nucleotides, the CDR3 is TGTGCCAGCAGTTCGGTGGGCAGGGGAAGTTCACCCCTCCACTTT. Translated, it gives CASSSVGRGSSPLHF.

V and J are TRBV18 and TRBJ2-2; tentative D call: TRBD1 (6 bases). The CDR3 is 16 residues long. Germline V lookup: CDR1 KGHSH, CDR2 LQKENI. The ends were cut back, 3 bases at V and 3 bases at J, with 14 bases in the middle. CDR3 sequence reads: CASSPLNDRYTGELFF. CDR3 nucleotide sequence: TGTGCCAGCTCACCCCTCAACGACAGGTACACCGGGGAGCTGTTTTTT.

The V and J genes are TRBV6-8 and TRBJ1-1, with a tentative D call TRBD1 (6 bases). This CDR3 contains 11 residues. Trimming shortened V by 6 bases and J by 10 bases, and 12 bases separated the two germline ends. The germline V gene has CDR1 MNHGY and CDR2 SAAAGT. CDR3 region: CASRLDRRAFF. DNA for the CDR3: TGTGCCAGCAGATTAGACAGGCGAGCTTTCTTT.

This sequence joins TRBV5-1 and TRBJ2-1, with D perhaps TRBD1 or TRBD2 (5 bases each). The ends were cut back, 0 bases at V and 0 bases at J, with 7 bases in the middle. The CDR3 runs to 15 residues. Per germline, CDR1 SGHRS and CDR2 YFSETQ. CDR3 protein: CASSLVGGSYNEQFF. The CDR3 DNA is TGCGCCAGCAGCTTGGTTGGGGGCTCCTACAATGAGCAGTTCTTC.

The chain recombines TRBV7-9 with TRBJ1-2, with no clear D. The CDR3 has 12 amino acids. V gave up 4 bases and J gave up 5 bases, with 8 bases separating them. From germline, CDR1 is SEHNR and CDR2 FQNEAQ (reference sequence). CDR3 protein: CASSSPGYGYTF. The CDR3 region has the DNA TGTGCCAGCAGCTCCCCCGGTTATGGCTACACCTTC.

This chain links TRBV14 with TRBJ1-1, with D hard to call. This CDR3 contains 14 residues. Deletions cut 4 bases from V and 5 bases from J, with 14 bases between. Germline V CDR1 and CDR2: SGHDN, FVKESK. The DNA for the CDR3 is TGTGCCAGCAGCCTAATGGAGGGTTGGACTGAAGCTTTCTTT. It specifies CASSLMEGWTEAFF.

This rearrangement joins TRBV6-5 to TRBJ2-1; no reliable D call. Germline-derived CDR1 and CDR2 are MNHEY and SVGAGI. The CDR3 runs 11 residues. V lost 3 bases and J lost 9, with 6 bases in between. The CDR3 region is CASSYSSEQFF. CDR3 DNA: TGTGCCAGCAGTTATTCGAGTGAGCAGTTCTTC.

V usage is TRBV18 and J usage is TRBJ1-4; TRBD1 matches 9 bases. The CDR3 consists of 14 residues. CDR1 and CDR2 from the germline V gene are KGHSH and LQKENI. V dropped 5 bases and J dropped 8; count of bases not matched to a gene: 6. This CDR3 reads CASSSRQGGEKLFF. The CDR3 nucleotides are TGTGCCAGCTCATCCCGACAGGGGGGAGAAAAACTGTTTTTT. Combining the CDR3 with reference TRBV18 and TRBJ1-4 gives the whole variable domain NAGVMQNPRHLVRRRGQEARLRCSPMKGHSHVYWYRQLPEEGLKFMVYLQKENIIDESGMPKERFSAEFPKEGPSILRIQQVVRGDSAAYFCASSSRQGGEKLFFGSGTQLSVL.

The V gene is TRBV27, the J gene TRBJ2-5; no clear D gene. The germline V gene has CDR1 MNHEY and CDR2 SMNVEV (reference sequence). There are 15 residues in the CDR3. Trimming shortened V by 5 bases and J by 4 bases, and 17 bases separated the two germline ends. CDR3: CASSLTSWKGETQYF. CDR3 coding DNA: TGTGCCAGCAGTCTAACCTCGTGGAAGGGAGAGACCCAGTACTTC.

The chain uses TRBV5-6 and TRBJ1-2; unclear D gene. Germline lookup yields CDR1 SGHDT and CDR2 YYEEEE. The CDR3 totals 15 residues. V was trimmed by 1 base and J by 0 bases, leaving 10 bases between them. CDR3 in amino acids: CASSLSNKANYGYTF. CDR3 nucleotides: TGTGCCAGCAGCTTGTCAAATAAGGCTAACTATGGCTACACCTTC.

The chain employs TRBV20-1 and TRBJ1-5, with D possibly matching TRBD1 (6 bases). The CDR3 runs to 13 residues. Per the germline V gene, CDR1 is DFQATT and CDR2 is SNEGSKA (reference sequence). The ends were cut back, 3 bases at V and 9 bases at J, with 15 bases in the middle. The DNA of the CDR3 is TGCAGTGCTAGTTCTCAGGGGACATCGCCCCAGCATTTT. Encoded protein: CSASSQGTSPQHF.

The V gene is TRBV3-1 (or the pseudogene TRBV3-2), the J gene TRBJ1-4, with 9 nucleotides matching TRBD1. The CDR3 extends over 14 amino acids. Trimming at V came to 4 bases and at J to 8 bases, leaving 5 bases not matched to a gene. The germline gives CDR1 LGHDT, CDR2 YNNKEL (reference sequence). The CDR3 reads CASSPRTGEEKLFF. The CDR3 region has the DNA TGTGCCAGCAGCCCTAGGACAGGGGAGGAAAAACTGTTTTTT.